This T cell receptor beta chain came from a study of blood T cell repertoires in COVID-19. Authors' data handling: Amplification with reference gene primers provided the estimates of nucleated cell counts. Data came from immunoSEQ multiplex PCR; TCRdb stores just in-frame clones and leaves some out. V, J and clone size are those of that table, while D and trimming were read from the DNA. The sample yields 95,000 to 110,000 clones, more than 75% seen once. Input material: peripheral blood. This clonotype originated in a man aged 45-60 years with acute or convalescent COVID-19.

CDR3 protein: CASSFHRGVIDTQYF. DNA of the CDR3: TGTGCCAGCAGTTTCCACAGGGGAGTAATAGATACGCAGTATTTT. V and J are TRBV27 and TRBJ2-3; 7 bases map to TRBD1. This CDR3 spans 15 amino acids. J lost 5 bases, V lost 3 bases, and 8 bases had no gene match. Germline V gene lookup returns CDR1 MNHEY and CDR2 SMNVEV (reference sequence).